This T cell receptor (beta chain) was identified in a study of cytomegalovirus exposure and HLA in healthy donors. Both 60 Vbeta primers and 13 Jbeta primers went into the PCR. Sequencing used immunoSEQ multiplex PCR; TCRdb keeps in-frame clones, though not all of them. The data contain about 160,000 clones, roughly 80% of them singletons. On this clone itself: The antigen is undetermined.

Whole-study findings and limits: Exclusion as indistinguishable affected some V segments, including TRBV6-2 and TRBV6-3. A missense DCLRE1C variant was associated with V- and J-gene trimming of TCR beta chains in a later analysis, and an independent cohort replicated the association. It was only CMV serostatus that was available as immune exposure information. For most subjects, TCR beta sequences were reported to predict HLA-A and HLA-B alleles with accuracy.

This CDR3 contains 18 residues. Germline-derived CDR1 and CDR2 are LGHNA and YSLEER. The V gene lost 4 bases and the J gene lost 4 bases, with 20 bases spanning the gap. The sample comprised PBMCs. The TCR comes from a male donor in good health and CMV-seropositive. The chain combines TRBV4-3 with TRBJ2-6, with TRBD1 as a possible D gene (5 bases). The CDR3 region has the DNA TGCGCCAGCAGCCGTTGGGGCAGGGATTCGACCGGGGCCAACGTCCTGACTTTC. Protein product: CASSRWGRDSTGANVLTF.